The 29 T cell receptor beta chains below were found in one sample sequenced in a study of blood T cell repertoires in COVID-19. TCRdb's table, derived via immunoSEQ multiplex PCR, lists solely in-frame clones and lacks some. The sample has about 270,000 clones, about 89% seen once. Sequencing input: peripheral blood. Every receptor here comes from a man aged 35-49 years with active or convalescent COVID-19.

V gene TRBV6-1 combines with J gene TRBJ1-2; 8 bases align to TRBD1. This CDR3 contains 15 residues. The germline V gene has CDR1 MNHNS and CDR2 SASEGT. Trimming cost V 1 base and J 5 bases; bases outside gene matches: 6. The CDR3 spells CASSEGAGTGYGYTF. The CDR3 bases are TGTGCCAGCAGTGAAGGTGCCGGGACAGGTTATGGCTACACCTTC.

This clone has only one observation. The chain joins TRBV27 to TRBJ2-3; D is perhaps TRBD1 (5 bases). CDR1 and CDR2 from the germline V gene are MNHEY and SMNVEV (reference sequence). V lost 3 bases and J lost 1, with 11 bases in between. There are 15 residues in the CDR3. CDR3 amino acids: CASSLQGSGTDTQYF. DNA for the CDR3: TGTGCCAGCAGTTTGCAGGGTTCAGGCACAGATACGCAGTATTTT.

This clone was recorded a few times. V usage is TRBV19 and J usage is TRBJ2-7; D may be TRBD2 (5 bases). The V end was cut by 9 bases, the J end by 6 bases, with 15 bases between. CDR1 is LNHDA and CDR2 is SQIVND in the germline V gene (reference sequence). The CDR3 has 12 residues. The CDR3 sequence is CASETGFSEQYF. The CDR3 nucleotides are TGTGCCAGCGAGACGGGATTCTCCGAGCAGTACTTC. Using reference TRBV19 and TRBJ2-7 for the parts outside the CDR3, the full variable domain is DGGITQSPKYLFRKEGQNVTLSCEQNLNHDAMYWYRQDPGQGLRLIYYSQIVNDFQKGDIAEGYSVSREKKESFPLTVTSAQKNPTAFYLCASETGFSEQYFGPGTRLTVT.

The chain links TRBV24-1 to TRBJ2-3; no definite D call. This CDR3 has 15 residues. CDR1 and CDR2 from the germline V gene are KGHDR and SFDVKD. V gave up 6 bases and J gave up 6 bases, with 18 bases separating them. The CDR3 sequence: CATSSLASRIDTQYF. In DNA, the CDR3 is TGTGCCACCAGTTCCCTGGCTTCGCGGATCGATACGCAGTATTTT.

V is TRBV11-3 and J is TRBJ1-3, with 10 positions matching TRBD1. This CDR3 is built from 19 residues. V lost 7 bases, J lost 2 bases, and 17 bases stayed unmatched. Germline V gene lookup returns CDR1 SGHNT and CDR2 YENEEA. The CDR3 loop is CASTPQMTGGISAGNTIYF. Here the CDR3 DNA reads TGTGCCAGCACCCCCCAAATGACAGGGGGCATCTCGGCTGGAAACACCATATATTTT.

The J gene is TRBJ1-4, the V gene TRBV11-3, with 7 bases identical to TRBD1. The CDR3 has 17 amino acids. Trimming cost V 1 base and J 5 bases; bases outside gene matches: 10. CDR1 and CDR2 (germline): SGHNT, YENEEA. The chain's CDR3 is CASSLVQYGTANEKLFF. CDR3 DNA: TGTGCCAGCAGCTTAGTCCAATACGGGACAGCGAATGAAAAACTGTTTTTT.

The chain recombines TRBV24-1 with TRBJ1-1, with TRBD1 as a possible D gene (5 bases). The CDR3 length is 11 residues. With 7 bases removed from V and 6 bases from J, the gap between germline ends came to 8 bases. Looked up from germline, CDR1 is KGHDR and CDR2 is SFDVKD. The CDR3 bases are TGTGCCACCAGCTGGGGGGCTGAAGCTTTCTTT. This translates into CATSWGAEAFF.

The chain employs TRBV20-1 and TRBJ2-3; 8 positions match TRBD2. V gave up 3 bases and J gave up 5 bases; unmatched junction bases: 10. This CDR3 is 15 amino acids long. CDR1 is DFQATT and CDR2 is SNEGSKA in the germline V gene (reference sequence). The CDR3 region has the DNA TGCAGTGCTAGTGCCTACCGGGGGGGAGAAGATACGCAGTATTTT. Translating gives CSASAYRGGEDTQYF.

The V call is TRBV7-3, the J call TRBJ2-2; 7 nucleotides agree with TRBD2. Germline V gives CDR1 SGHTA, CDR2 FQGTGA. The CDR3 consists of 14 residues. Unmatched junction bases numbered 6, after V lost 5 bases and J lost 6 bases. CDR3 region: CASSATSIPGELFF. The CDR3 coding sequence is TGTGCCAGCAGCGCGACTAGCATCCCCGGGGAGCTGTTTTTT.

The chain employs TRBV24-1 and TRBJ2-1; weak D call: TRBD2 (5 bases). The germline CDR1 and CDR2 sequences are KGHDR and SFDVKD. CDR3 length: 15 residues. Trimming left V 6 bases short and J 4 bases short, with 15 bases between. The chain's CDR3 is CATSLASGTYNEQFF. Written as DNA, the CDR3 is TGTGCCACCAGTCTGGCCAGCGGAACTTACAATGAGCAGTTCTTC.

J is TRBJ2-1 and V is TRBV24-1; TRBD1 aligns across 8 bases. The CDR3 extends over 14 amino acids. V lost 4 bases, J lost 11 bases, and 9 bases stayed unmatched. Germline CDR1 is KGHDR and CDR2 is SFDVKD. CDR3 DNA sequence: TGTGCCACCAGTGAGAGGACAGGGATAGTGAAGCAGTTCTTC. Amino acid sequence: CATSERTGIVKQFF.

The CDR3 here is CASSVIPTDTQYF. The CDR3 bases are TGTGCCAGCAGCGTAATCCCAACAGATACGCAGTATTTT. This sequence joins TRBV9 and TRBJ2-3; no definite D call. The CDR3 runs to 13 residues. Trimming took off 1 base at V and 3 bases at J, with 6 bases between the two ends. Looked up from germline, CDR1 is SGDLS and CDR2 is YYNGEE.

The chain is built from TRBV10-3 and TRBJ1-1, with D tentatively TRBD1 (5 bases). V shed 3 bases and J shed 6 bases, with 14 bases lying between them. The CDR3 totals 14 residues. The germline V gene encodes CDR1 ENHRY and CDR2 SYGVKD. CDR3 nucleotides: TGTGCCATCAGTGAACCCACGCGGGGCGCTGAAGCTTTCTTT. It codes for CAISEPTRGAEAFF.

The chain combines TRBV24-1 with TRBJ1-5, with TRBD1 as a possible D gene (6 bases). This CDR3 comprises 16 residues. The V end was cut by 4 bases, the J end by 0 bases, with 12 bases between. In germline, CDR1 is KGHDR, CDR2 SFDVKD. The CDR3 loop reads CATSEPTGISNQPQHF. Here the CDR3 DNA reads TGTGCCACCAGTGAGCCGACAGGAATTAGCAATCAGCCCCAGCATTTT.

This clone was detected once. The chain uses TRBV28 and TRBJ2-3; TRBD2 aligns across 10 bases. Germline V gene lookup returns CDR1 MDHEN and CDR2 SYDVKM. The CDR3 covers 16 residues. V shed 8 bases and J 3 bases; nucleotides not matched to a gene: 11. CDR3 nucleotides: TGTGCCAGCCGTCATAGCGGGGGGCCCGTAACAGATACGCAGTATTTT. It specifies CASRHSGGPVTDTQYF.

Concerning this clone itself: This sequence may be a read error, since a much larger clone differs from it by one base. Other nucleotide sequences in the sample specify the same CDR3. The chain recombines TRBV25-1 with TRBJ2-7, with 10 bases aligning to TRBD1. Per the germline V gene, CDR1 is MGHDK and CDR2 is SYGVNS. The CDR3 is 14 residues long. The V and J ends lost 2 bases and 2 bases, in that order; junction bases with no gene match: 0. CDR3 loop: CASSEGTGAYEQYF. CDR3 nucleotides: TGTGCCAGCAGTGAAGGGACAGGGGCCTACGAGCAGTACTTC.

V usage is TRBV4-1 and J usage is TRBJ2-1; possibly TRBD2 for D (5 bases). The CDR3 runs 11 residues. The V end was cut by 6 bases, the J end by 8 bases, with 8 bases between. Germline V gives CDR1 MGHRA, CDR2 YSYEKL. CDR3 sequence reads: CASRQRDEQFF. The DNA for the CDR3 is TGCGCCAGCAGACAGAGGGATGAGCAGTTCTTC.

The chain couples TRBV11-2 to TRBJ2-2; perhaps TRBD1 as D (5 bases). The V and J ends lost 3 bases and 0 bases respectively, with 11 bases between them. There are 16 residues in the CDR3. Germline loops: CDR1 SGHAT, CDR2 FQNNGV. This chain's CDR3 is CASSFQGLANTGELFF. The CDR3 coding sequence is TGTGCCAGCAGCTTTCAGGGTCTGGCGAACACCGGGGAGCTGTTTTTT.

The chain uses TRBV7-3 and TRBJ1-2; 9 nucleotides line up with TRBD1. Germline CDR1 reads SGHTA; CDR2 reads FQGTGA. This CDR3 is built from 13 residues. Germline trimming cut 5 bases from V and 6 bases from J; bases unmatched to any gene: 4. As DNA, the CDR3 is TGTGCCAGCAGCACCGGGACAGGGAATGGCTACACCTTC. Residues: CASSTGTGNGYTF.

The rearrangement joins TRBV7-3 to TRBJ2-7; 8 bases map to TRBD2. CDR3 length: 14 amino acids. The junction had 3 bases not matched to a gene; V was cut back by 3 bases and J by 2 bases. Germline CDR1 is SGHTA and CDR2 is FQGTGA. The CDR3: CASSFGGAPYEQYF. The CDR3 nucleotides are TGTGCCAGCAGCTTCGGGGGGGCCCCCTACGAGCAGTACTTC.

This clone was observed a few times. This sequence joins TRBV11-2 and TRBJ1-6; 8 nucleotides line up with TRBD1. The CDR3 extends over 16 amino acids. Trimming took 4 bases from V and 7 from J; bases not matched to a gene: 9. Germline CDR1 is SGHAT and CDR2 is FQNNGV. The CDR3: CASSSILTGVNSPLHF. CDR3 nucleotides: TGTGCCAGCAGCTCCATCTTGACAGGGGTGAATTCACCCCTCCACTTT.

The rearrangement joins TRBV5-6 to TRBJ2-1; TRBD2 agrees at 13 bases. The CDR3 runs 16 residues. Germline CDR1 is SGHDT and CDR2 is YYEEEE. V lost 4 bases, J lost 8 bases, and 9 bases stayed unmatched. Written as DNA, the CDR3 is TGTGCCAGCAGCGGCCTGGGACTAGCGGGGACGGATGAGCAGTTCTTC. Its translation: CASSGLGLAGTDEQFF.

CDR3: CASSPPPGRPEAFF. In DNA form, the CDR3 reads TGTGCCAGCAGTCCCCCCCCGGGGAGGCCTGAAGCTTTCTTT. The chain links TRBV28 to TRBJ1-1; D unresolved. There are 14 residues in the CDR3. Germline loops: CDR1 MDHEN, CDR2 SYDVKM. Trimming removed 5 bases at V and 6 bases at J, with 16 bases between.

The genes are TRBV27 and TRBJ1-2, with D unclear. The length of the CDR3 is 14 residues. Trimming shortened V by 6 bases and J by 7 bases, and 18 bases separated the two germline ends. Germline V lookup: CDR1 MNHEY, CDR2 SMNVEV (reference sequence). The CDR3 nucleotides are TGTGCCAGCAGCCCCGGAGGCTTCTCGTCTGGCTACACCTTC. Protein sequence: CASSPGGFSSGYTF.

V usage is TRBV5-4 and J usage is TRBJ2-7, with 11 nucleotides matching TRBD2. The trim removed 2 bases at V and 3 bases at J, leaving 4 bases unmatched. Germline-derived CDR1 and CDR2 are SGHNT and YYREEE (reference sequence). The CDR3 is made up of 15 amino acids. In nucleotides, the CDR3 is TGTGCCAGCAGCTTCGCCGGGACTAGCGGCTACGAGCAGTACTTC. Translating it yields CASSFAGTSGYEQYF.

The chain combines TRBV4-1 with TRBJ1-4; maybe TRBD1 (5 bases). Germline-derived CDR1 and CDR2 are MGHRA and YSYEKL. The CDR3 loop spans 12 amino acids. The V and J ends lost 5 bases and 8 bases respectively, with 9 bases between them. This CDR3 is CASSGGGEKLFF. In DNA, the CDR3 is TGCGCCAGCAGCGGGGGAGGAGAAAAACTGTTTTTT.

The chain carries TRBV5-6 and TRBJ2-3; D is uncertain. The CDR3 spans 13 residues. V lost 6 bases to trimming and J lost 3 bases, with 11 bases between them. Germline V gene lookup returns CDR1 SGHDT and CDR2 YYEEEE. CDR3 in DNA: TGTGCCAGCATGCAGCAGACTACAGATACGCAGTATTTT. Its translation: CASMQQTTDTQYF.

The chain joins TRBV6-5 to TRBJ2-3, with D tentatively TRBD2 (5 bases). The germline CDR1 and CDR2 sequences are MNHEY and SVGAGI. This CDR3 has 14 residues. V was clipped by 2 bases and J by 3 bases, with 9 bases between them. Here the CDR3 DNA reads TGTGCCAGCAGTTACGAGAGGGAGACAGATACGCAGTATTTT. Translating it yields CASSYERETDTQYF.

This sequence joins TRBV7-8 and TRBJ2-6, with D unclear. The CDR3 spans 16 residues. Germline CDR1 reads SGHVS; CDR2 reads FQNEAQ. Trimming took 6 bases from V and 2 from J, leaving 14 bases between them. The CDR3 protein is CASSRGGSPGANVLTF. The CDR3 bases are TGTGCCAGCAGTCGAGGCGGATCCCCTGGGGCCAACGTCCTGACTTTC. The full variable domain, rest sourced from reference TRBV7-8 and TRBJ2-6, is GAGVSQSPRYKVAKRGQDVALRCDPISGHVSLFWYQQALGQGPEFLTYFQNEAQLDKSGLPSDRFFAERPEGSVSTLKIQRTQQEDSAVYLCASSRGGSPGANVLTFGAGSRLTVL.